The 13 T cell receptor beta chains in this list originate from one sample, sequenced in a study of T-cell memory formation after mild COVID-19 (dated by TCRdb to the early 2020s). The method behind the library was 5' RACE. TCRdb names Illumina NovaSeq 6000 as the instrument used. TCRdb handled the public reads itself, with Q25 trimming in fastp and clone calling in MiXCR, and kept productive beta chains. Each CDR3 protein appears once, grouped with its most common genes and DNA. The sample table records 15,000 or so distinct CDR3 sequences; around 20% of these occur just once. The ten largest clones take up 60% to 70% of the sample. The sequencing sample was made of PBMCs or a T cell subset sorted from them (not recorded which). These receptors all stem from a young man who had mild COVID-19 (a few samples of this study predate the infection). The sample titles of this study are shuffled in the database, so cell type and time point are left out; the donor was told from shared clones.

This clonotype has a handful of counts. The CDR3 protein is CASSLSATF. Here the CDR3 DNA reads TGTGCCAGCAGCCTGTCTGCCACCTTC. The J gene is TRBJ1-2, the V gene TRBV6-5; unclear D gene. The V end lost 6 bases, the J end lost 13 bases, and 9 bases lay between the germline ends. The V gene's germline CDR1 is MNHEY and CDR2 SVGAGI. CDR3 length: 9 residues.

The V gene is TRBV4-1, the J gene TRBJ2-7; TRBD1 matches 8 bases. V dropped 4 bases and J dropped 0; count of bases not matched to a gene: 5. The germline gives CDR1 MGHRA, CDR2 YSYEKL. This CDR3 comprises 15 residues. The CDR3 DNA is TGCGCCAGCAGCCGCGGACAGGGTACCTCCTACGAGCAGTACTTC. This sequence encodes CASSRGQGTSYEQYF.

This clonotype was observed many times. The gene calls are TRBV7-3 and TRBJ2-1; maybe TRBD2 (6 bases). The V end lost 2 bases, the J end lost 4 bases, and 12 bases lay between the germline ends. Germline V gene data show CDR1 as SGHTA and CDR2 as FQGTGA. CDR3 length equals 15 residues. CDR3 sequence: CASSLSREYYNEQFF. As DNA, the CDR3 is TGTGCCAGCAGCTTATCGCGGGAATATTACAATGAGCAGTTCTTC.

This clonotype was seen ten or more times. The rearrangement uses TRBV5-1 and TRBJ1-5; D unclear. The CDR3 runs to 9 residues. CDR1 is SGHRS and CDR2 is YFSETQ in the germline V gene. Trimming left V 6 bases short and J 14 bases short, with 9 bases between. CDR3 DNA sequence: TGCGCCAGCAACCCCCCAAAGCATTTT. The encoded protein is CASNPPKHF.

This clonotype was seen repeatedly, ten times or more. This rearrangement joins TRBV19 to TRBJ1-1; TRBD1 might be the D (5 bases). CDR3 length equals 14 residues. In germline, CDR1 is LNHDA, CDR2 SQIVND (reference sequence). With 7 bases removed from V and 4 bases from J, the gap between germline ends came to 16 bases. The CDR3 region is CASTPGIGGTEAFF. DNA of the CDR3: TGTGCCAGTACCCCCGGGATTGGGGGCACTGAAGCTTTCTTT.

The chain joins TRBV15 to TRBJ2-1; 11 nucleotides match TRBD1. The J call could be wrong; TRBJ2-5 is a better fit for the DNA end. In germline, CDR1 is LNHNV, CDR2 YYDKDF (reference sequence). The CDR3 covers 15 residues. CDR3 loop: CATSTRDRGKETQYF. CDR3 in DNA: TGTGCCACCAGCACGAGGGACAGGGGGAAAGAGACCCAGTACTTC.

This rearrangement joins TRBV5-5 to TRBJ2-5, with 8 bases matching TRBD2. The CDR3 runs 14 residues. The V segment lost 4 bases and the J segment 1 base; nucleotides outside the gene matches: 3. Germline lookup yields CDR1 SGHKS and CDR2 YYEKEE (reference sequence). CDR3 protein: CASSIGLAQETQYF. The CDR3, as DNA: TGTGCCAGCAGCATTGGACTAGCCCAAGAGACCCAGTACTTC.

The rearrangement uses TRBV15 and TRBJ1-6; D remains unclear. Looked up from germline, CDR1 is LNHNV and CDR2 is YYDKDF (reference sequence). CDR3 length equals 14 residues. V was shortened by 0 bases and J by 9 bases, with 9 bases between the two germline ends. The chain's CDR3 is CATSRDGVSSPLHF. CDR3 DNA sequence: TGTGCCACCAGCAGAGATGGGGTTAGTTCACCCCTCCACTTT.

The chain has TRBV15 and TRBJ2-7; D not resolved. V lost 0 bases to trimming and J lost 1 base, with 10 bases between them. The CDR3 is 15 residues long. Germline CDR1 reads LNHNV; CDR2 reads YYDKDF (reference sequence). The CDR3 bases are TGTGCCACCAGCAGAGATCTGGGGTTATCCTACGAGCAGTACTTC. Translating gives CATSRDLGLSYEQYF. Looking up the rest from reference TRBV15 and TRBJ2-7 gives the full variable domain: DAMVIQNPRYQVTQFGKPVTLSCSQTLNHNVMYWYQQKSSQAPKLLFHYYDKDFNNEADTPDNFQSRRPNTSFCFLDIRSPGLGDTAMYLCATSRDLGLSYEQYFGPGTRLTVT.

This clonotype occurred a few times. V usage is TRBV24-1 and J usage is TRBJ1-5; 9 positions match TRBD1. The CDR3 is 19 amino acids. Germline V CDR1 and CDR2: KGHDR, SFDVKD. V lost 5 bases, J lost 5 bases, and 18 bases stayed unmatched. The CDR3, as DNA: TGTGCCACCAGTGGTCGGAGTGGGACAGGGAATCTCGTGGATCAGCCCCAGCATTTT. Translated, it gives CATSGRSGTGNLVDQPQHF.

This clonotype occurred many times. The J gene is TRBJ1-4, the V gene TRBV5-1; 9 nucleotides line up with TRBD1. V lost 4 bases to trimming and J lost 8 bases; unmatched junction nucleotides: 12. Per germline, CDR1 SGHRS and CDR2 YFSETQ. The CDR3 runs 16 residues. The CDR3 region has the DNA TGCGCCAGCAGCCCCCTCCCGGGACAGGGTGGCGAAAAACTGTTTTTT. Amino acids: CASSPLPGQGGEKLFF.

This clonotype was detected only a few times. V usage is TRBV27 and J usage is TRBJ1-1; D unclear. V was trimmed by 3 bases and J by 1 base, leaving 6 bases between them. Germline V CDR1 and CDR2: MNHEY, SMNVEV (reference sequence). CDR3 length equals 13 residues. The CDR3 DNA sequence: TGTGCCAGCAGTTTCGGCCCGAACACTGAAGCTTTCTTT. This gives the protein CASSFGPNTEAFF.

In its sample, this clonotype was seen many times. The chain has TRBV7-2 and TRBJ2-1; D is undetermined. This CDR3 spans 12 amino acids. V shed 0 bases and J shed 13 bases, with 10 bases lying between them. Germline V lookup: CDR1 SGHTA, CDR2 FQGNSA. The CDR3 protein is CASSLAEAAQFF. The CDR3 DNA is TGTGCCAGCAGCTTAGCTGAGGCCGCCCAGTTCTTC.